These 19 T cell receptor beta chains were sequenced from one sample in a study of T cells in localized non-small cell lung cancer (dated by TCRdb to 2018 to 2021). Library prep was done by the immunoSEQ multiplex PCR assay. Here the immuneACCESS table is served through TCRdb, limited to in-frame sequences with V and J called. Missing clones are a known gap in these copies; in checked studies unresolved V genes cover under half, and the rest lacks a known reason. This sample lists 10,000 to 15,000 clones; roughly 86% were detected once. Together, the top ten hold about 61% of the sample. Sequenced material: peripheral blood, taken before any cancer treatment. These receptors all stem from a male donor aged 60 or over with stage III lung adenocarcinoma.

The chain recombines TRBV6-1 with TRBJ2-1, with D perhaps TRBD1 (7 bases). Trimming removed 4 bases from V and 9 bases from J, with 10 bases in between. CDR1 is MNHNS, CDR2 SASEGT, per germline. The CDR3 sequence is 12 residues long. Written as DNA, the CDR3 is TGTGCCAGCAGTGGCAGGGGGGTTGAGCAGTTCTTC. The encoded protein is CASSGRGVEQFF.

The CDR3 protein is CASSLLRDRGDEQFF. The CDR3 coding sequence is TGCGCCAGCAGCCTGCTACGGGACAGGGGCGATGAGCAGTTCTTC. This chain uses TRBV5-1 with TRBJ2-1, with 10 bases aligning to TRBD1. Germline CDR1 and CDR2: SGHRS and YFSETQ. The CDR3 loop spans 15 amino acids. V trimming: 4 bases; J trimming: 8 bases; junction bases outside the gene matches: 9.

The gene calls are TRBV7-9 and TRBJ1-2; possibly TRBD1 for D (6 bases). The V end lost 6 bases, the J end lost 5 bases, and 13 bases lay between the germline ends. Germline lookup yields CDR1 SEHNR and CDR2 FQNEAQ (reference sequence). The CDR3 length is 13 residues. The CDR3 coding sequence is TGTGCCAGCAGACCCGGACAGCTTTATGGCTACACCTTC. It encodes CASRPGQLYGYTF.

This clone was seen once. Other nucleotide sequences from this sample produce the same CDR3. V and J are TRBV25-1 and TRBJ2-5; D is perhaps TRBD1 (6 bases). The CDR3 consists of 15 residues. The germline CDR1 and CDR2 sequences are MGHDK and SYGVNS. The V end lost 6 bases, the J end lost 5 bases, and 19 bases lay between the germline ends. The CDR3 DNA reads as TGTGCCAGCAGCCAGGGGACCCTACCGGCGGAGACCCAGTACTTC. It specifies CASSQGTLPAETQYF. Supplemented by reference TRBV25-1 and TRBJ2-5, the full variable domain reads EADIYQTPRYLVIGTGKKITLECSQTMGHDKMYWYQQDPGMELHLIHYSYGVNSTEKGDLSSESTVSRIRTEHFPLTLESARPSHTSQYLCASSQGTLPAETQYFGPGTRLLVL.

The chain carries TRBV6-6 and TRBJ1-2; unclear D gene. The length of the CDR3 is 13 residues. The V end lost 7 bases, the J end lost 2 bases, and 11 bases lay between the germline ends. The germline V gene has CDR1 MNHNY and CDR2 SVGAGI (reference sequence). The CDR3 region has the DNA TGTGCCAGCACCCAACAGCTAAACTATGGCTACACCTTC. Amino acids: CASTQQLNYGYTF.

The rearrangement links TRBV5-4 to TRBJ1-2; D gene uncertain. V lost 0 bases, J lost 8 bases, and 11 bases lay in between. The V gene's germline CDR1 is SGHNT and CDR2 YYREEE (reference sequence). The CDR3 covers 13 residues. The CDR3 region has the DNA TGTGCCAGCAGCTTGGCGGCAGCCACGGGCTACACCTTC. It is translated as CASSLAAATGYTF.

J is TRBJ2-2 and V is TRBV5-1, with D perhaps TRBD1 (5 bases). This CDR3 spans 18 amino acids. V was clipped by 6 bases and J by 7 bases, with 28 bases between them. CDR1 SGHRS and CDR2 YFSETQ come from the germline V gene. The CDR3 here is CASTPGPILGLDSGELFF. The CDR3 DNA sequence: TGCGCCAGCACGCCAGGGCCGATTCTGGGTCTAGACAGCGGGGAGCTGTTTTTT.

The CDR3 DNA is TGTGCCAGCTCATACAGGGATTCACCCCTCCACTTT. Its protein is CASSYRDSPLHF. V usage is TRBV18 and J usage is TRBJ1-6, with a tentative D call TRBD1 (6 bases). Germline V CDR1 and CDR2: KGHSH, LQKENI. The CDR3 is 12 residues long. V lost 5 bases and J 8 bases, leaving 7 bases between the germline ends.

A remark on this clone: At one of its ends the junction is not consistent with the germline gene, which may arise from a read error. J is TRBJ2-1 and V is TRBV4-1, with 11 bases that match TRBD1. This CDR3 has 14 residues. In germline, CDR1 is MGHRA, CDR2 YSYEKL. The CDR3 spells CASSGPGQGESSLF. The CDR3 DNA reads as TGCGCCAGCAGCGGACCGGGACAGGGGGAATCTTCACTCTTC.

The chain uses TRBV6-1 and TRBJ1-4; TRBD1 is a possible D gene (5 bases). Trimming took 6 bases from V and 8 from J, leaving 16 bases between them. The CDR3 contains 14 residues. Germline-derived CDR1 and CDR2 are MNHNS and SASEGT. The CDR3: CASRGSGGSEKLFF. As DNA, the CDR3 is TGTGCCAGCAGGGGTTCGGGGGGGTCCGAAAAACTGTTTTTT.

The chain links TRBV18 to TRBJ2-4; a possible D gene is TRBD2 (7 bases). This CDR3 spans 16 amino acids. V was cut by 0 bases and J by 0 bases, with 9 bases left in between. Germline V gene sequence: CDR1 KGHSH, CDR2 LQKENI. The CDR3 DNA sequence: TGTGCCAGCTCACCACCGGGGGGGCTAGCCAAAAACATTCAGTACTTC. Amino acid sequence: CASSPPGGLAKNIQYF.

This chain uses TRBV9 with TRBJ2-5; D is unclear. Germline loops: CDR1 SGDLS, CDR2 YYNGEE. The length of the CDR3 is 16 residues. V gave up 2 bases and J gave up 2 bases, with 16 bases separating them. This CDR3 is CASSVRSAEKQETQYF. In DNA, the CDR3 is TGTGCCAGCAGCGTGAGGTCGGCAGAGAAACAAGAGACCCAGTACTTC.

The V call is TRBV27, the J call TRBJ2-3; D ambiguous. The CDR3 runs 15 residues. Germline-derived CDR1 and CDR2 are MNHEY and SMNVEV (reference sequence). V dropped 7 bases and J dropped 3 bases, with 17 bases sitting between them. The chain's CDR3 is CASKYLSVETDTQYF. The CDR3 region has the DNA TGTGCCAGCAAATACCTGTCGGTGGAAACAGATACGCAGTATTTT.

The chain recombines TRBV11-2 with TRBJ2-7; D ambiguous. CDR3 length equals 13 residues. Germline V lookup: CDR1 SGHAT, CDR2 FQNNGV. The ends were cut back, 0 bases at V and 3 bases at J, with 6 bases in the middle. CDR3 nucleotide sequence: TGTGCCAGCAGCTTAGAGATGGGCTACGAGCAGTACTTC. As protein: CASSLEMGYEQYF.

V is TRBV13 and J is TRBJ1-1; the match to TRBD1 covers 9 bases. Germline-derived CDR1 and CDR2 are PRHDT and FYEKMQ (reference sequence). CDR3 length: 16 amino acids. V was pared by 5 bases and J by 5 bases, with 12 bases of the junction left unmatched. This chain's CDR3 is CASSLATPQGATEAFF. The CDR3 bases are TGTGCCAGCAGCCTTGCTACCCCACAGGGGGCTACTGAAGCTTTCTTT. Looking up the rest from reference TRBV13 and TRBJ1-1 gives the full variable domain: AAGVIQSPRHLIKEKRETATLKCYPIPRHDTVYWYQQGPGQDPQFLISFYEKMQSDKGSIPDRFSAQQFSDYHSELNMSSLELGDSALYFCASSLATPQGATEAFFGQGTRLTVV.

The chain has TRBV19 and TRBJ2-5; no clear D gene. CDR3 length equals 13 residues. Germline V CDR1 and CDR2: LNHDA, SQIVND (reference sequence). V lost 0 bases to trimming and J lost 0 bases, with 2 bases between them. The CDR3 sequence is CASSIDYQETQYF. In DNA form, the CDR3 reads TGTGCCAGTAGTATAGATTACCAAGAGACCCAGTACTTC.

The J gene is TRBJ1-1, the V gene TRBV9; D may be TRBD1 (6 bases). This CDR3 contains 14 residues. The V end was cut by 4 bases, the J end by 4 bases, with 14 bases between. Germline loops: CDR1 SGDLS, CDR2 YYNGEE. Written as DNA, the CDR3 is TGTGCCAGCAGCCTACTCACAGGGCGCACTGAAGCTTTCTTT. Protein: CASSLLTGRTEAFF.

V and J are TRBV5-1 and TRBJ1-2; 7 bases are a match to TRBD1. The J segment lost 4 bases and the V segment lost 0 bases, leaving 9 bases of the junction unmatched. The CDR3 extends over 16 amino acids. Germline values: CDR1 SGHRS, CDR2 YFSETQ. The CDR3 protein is CASSLGDSPILYGYTF. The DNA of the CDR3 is TGCGCCAGCAGCTTGGGGGACAGCCCGATTCTCTATGGCTACACCTTC.

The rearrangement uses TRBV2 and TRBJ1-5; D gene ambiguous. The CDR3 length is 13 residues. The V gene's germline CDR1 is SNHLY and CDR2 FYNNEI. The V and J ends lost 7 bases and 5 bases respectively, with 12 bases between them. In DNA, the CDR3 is TGTGCCAGCAACAACGGGAGACATCAGCCCCAGCATTTT. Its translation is CASNNGRHQPQHF.